This is a list of T cell receptor beta chains from one sample in a study of response to subunit inactivated influenza vaccine. TCRdb used MiXCR to reprocess the RT-PCR reads, holding one entry per CDR3 protein. The sample yields more than 500,000 distinct CDR3 sequences, about 10% seen once. This sample also belongs to another study, concerning T cells expressing NK-cell markers.

Specimen: PBMCs from blood, collected on the day of vaccination. The receptors stem from a middle-aged man who received an inactivated influenza vaccine. Both conserved end residues are part of each CDR3. The D gene is left open where the match is weak. Clone sizes are given selectively: once, few, many, or a class where the clone is expanded.

V gene	D gene	J gene	clone size	CDR3 protein	CDR3 DNA
TRBV7-9	TRBD2	TRBJ2-3	NA	CASLGAGGPRTDTQYF	TGTGCCAGCTTGGGAGCGGGGGGGCCTCGCACAGATACGCAGTATTTT
TRBV5-1	TRBD1	TRBJ2-7	NA	CASSLVQGDYEQYF	TGCGCCAGCAGCCTCGTTCAGGGGGATTACGAGCAGTACTTC
TRBV6-5	NA	TRBJ2-7	few	CAIYSPYEQYF	TGTGCCATTTATTCACCCTACGAGCAGTACTTC
TRBV5-6	NA	TRBJ1-2	NA	CASSSGTPAWGYTF	TGTGCCAGCAGCAGCGGGACACCCGCTTGGGGCTACACCTTC
TRBV27	NA	TRBJ2-2	NA	CASSPLVDGELFF	TGTGCCAGCAGCCCACTAGTTGACGGGGAGCTGTTTTTT
TRBV7-8	TRBD2	TRBJ2-5	NA	CASSQSGRGPPAQYF	TGTGCCAGCAGCCAAAGCGGGAGAGGGCCTCCTGCCCAGTACTTC
TRBV18	NA	TRBJ2-2	few	CASSPPAGYTGELFF	TGTGCCAGCTCACCACCGGCGGGCTACACCGGGGAGCTGTTTTTT
TRBV7-6	NA	TRBJ2-2	NA	CASSPPGLRAGELFF	TGTGCCAGCAGCCCTCCTGGACTACGGGCCGGGGAGCTGTTTTTT
TRBV6-2/TRBV6-3	TRBD1	TRBJ2-6	NA	CASSYGTGRPGANVLTF	TGTGCCAGCAGTTACGGGACAGGGCGGCCCGGGGCCAACGTCCTGACTTTC
TRBV29-1	NA	TRBJ1-2	few	CSVQRGPNYGYTF	TGCAGCGTTCAGCGGGGACCTAACTATGGCTACACCTTC
TRBV11-2	NA	TRBJ2-4	NA	CASSLEWQILAKNIQYF	TGTGCCAGCAGCTTAGAGTGGCAGATTCTAGCCAAAAACATTCAGTACTTC
TRBV3-1	TRBD2	TRBJ2-1	many	CASSQRTSGEQFF	TGTGCCAGCAGCCAACGGACTAGCGGAGAGCAGTTCTTC
TRBV12-3/TRBV12-4	TRBD2	TRBJ2-2	few	CASRSRGGFTGELFF	TGTGCCAGCAGGTCACGGGGGGGATTCACCGGGGAGCTGTTTTTT
TRBV6-2/TRBV6-3	NA	TRBJ1-1	few	CASSYTGTTEAFF	TGTGCCAGCAGTTATACAGGGACCACTGAAGCTTTCTTT
TRBV19	NA	TRBJ1-1	few	CASSMSVGLRSEAFF	TGTGCCAGTAGTATGAGCGTTGGGTTGCGGTCGGAAGCTTTCTTT
TRBV7-2	NA	TRBJ2-2	NA	CASSLAREAGELFF	TGTGCCAGCAGCTTAGCCAGGGAGGCCGGGGAGCTGTTTTTT
TRBV7-2	TRBD1	TRBJ1-5	few	CASSVTGTGDQPQHF	TGTGCCAGCAGCGTTACCGGGACAGGGGACCAGCCCCAGCATTTT
TRBV12-2	NA	TRBJ2-3	NA	CASRLGQGGADTQYF	TGTGCAAGTCGCTTGGGGCAGGGGGGGGCAGATACGCAGTATTTT
TRBV20-1	NA	TRBJ2-3	few	CSASGTATDTQYF	TGCAGTGCGTCGGGCACCGCCACAGATACGCAGTATTTT
TRBV15	TRBD1	TRBJ1-2	NA	CATSSRGQGKSNYGYTF	TGTGCCACCAGCAGTCGAGGACAGGGAAAGTCCAACTATGGCTACACCTTC
TRBV5-6	NA	TRBJ2-2	few	CASSPLMRVSAGELFF	TGTGCCAGCAGCCCCCTGATGAGGGTTTCGGCCGGGGAGCTGTTTTTT
TRBV20-1	NA	TRBJ2-1	many	CSAKLPSYNEQFF	TGCAGTGCGAAACTACCCTCTTACAATGAGCAGTTCTTC
TRBV11-2	NA	TRBJ1-1	few	CASSRPSQGFDEAFF	TGTGCCAGCAGTCGACCCTCGCAGGGGTTTGACGAAGCTTTCTTT
TRBV7-8	TRBD2	TRBJ2-2	NA	CASSPWVSGGQNTGELFF	TGTGCCAGCAGCCCCTGGGTTAGCGGGGGACAAAACACCGGGGAGCTGTTTTTT
TRBV10-3	NA	TRBJ2-5	few	CAISRGAEETQYF	TGTGCCATCAGTCGTGGAGCAGAAGAGACCCAGTACTTC
TRBV5-1	NA	TRBJ1-4	few	CASSLDSKNEKLFF	TGCGCCAGCAGCTTGGACTCAAAAAATGAAAAACTGTTTTTT
TRBV20-1	NA	TRBJ2-1	many	CSANLVTGEQFF	TGCAGTGCTAACCTAGTTACGGGAGAGCAGTTCTTC
TRBV20-1	TRBD1	TRBJ2-1	many	CSAPPGQRNYNEQFF	TGCAGTGCCCCACCGGGACAGCGAAACTACAATGAGCAGTTCTTC
TRBV7-2	TRBD2	TRBJ2-1	NA	CASSQSGTKLYNEQFF	TGTGCCAGCAGCCAAAGCGGGACTAAACTCTACAATGAGCAGTTCTTC
TRBV7-9	NA	TRBJ1-4	NA	CASSLSGDEKLFF	TGTGCCAGCAGCTTATCTGGGGATGAAAAACTGTTTTTT
TRBV7-9	NA	TRBJ2-7	NA	CASSPSGLGMSSYEQYF	TGTGCCAGCAGCCCTTCGGGGTTGGGGATGAGCTCCTACGAGCAGTACTTC
TRBV7-9	NA	TRBJ1-1	NA	CASSSTGPTEAFF	TGTGCCAGCAGCTCTACAGGGCCCACTGAAGCTTTCTTT
TRBV30	NA	TRBJ2-1	few	CAWAPRNNEQFF	TGTGCCTGGGCCCCCAGAAATAATGAGCAGTTCTTC
TRBV21-1	NA	TRBJ2-3	few	CASSKGMGEDRVGDTQYF	TGTGCCAGCAGCAAAGGGATGGGGGAGGACAGGGTTGGAGATACGCAGTATTTT
TRBV5-1	NA	TRBJ1-3	NA	CASRTGRGSGNTIYF	TGCGCCAGCAGGACAGGCCGAGGGTCTGGAAACACCATATATTTT
TRBV7-3	TRBD1	TRBJ2-1	NA	CASSLYGRDRTYNEQFF	TGTGCCAGCAGCTTATACGGTCGGGACAGGACTTACAATGAGCAGTTCTTC
TRBV2	NA	TRBJ2-1	many	CASRDSNEQFF	TGTGCCAGCAGAGACAGCAATGAGCAGTTCTTC
TRBV12-3/TRBV12-4	TRBD1	TRBJ2-7	many	CASSLWDRYYEQYF	TGTGCCAGCAGTTTGTGGGACAGGTACTACGAGCAGTACTTC
TRBV7-2	NA	TRBJ2-2	NA	CASRPSGANTGELFF	TGTGCCAGCAGGCCTTCGGGGGCTAACACCGGGGAGCTGTTTTTT
TRBV21-1	NA	TRBJ2-2	NA	CASALRGGNTGELFF	TGTGCCAGCGCCCTTCGAGGGGGGAACACCGGGGAGCTGTTTTTT
TRBV29-1	TRBD1	TRBJ1-6	NA	CSVEGPQGGHSPLHF	TGCAGCGTTGAAGGCCCACAGGGGGGACATTCACCCCTCCACTTT
TRBV7-6	NA	TRBJ2-2	few	CASSRGGNGVGELFF	TGTGCCAGCAGCCGAGGGGGGAACGGCGTCGGGGAGCTGTTTTTT
TRBV12-3/TRBV12-4	NA	TRBJ1-1	NA	CASSFGLVKGTEAFF	TGTGCCAGCAGTTTCGGCCTGGTAAAGGGAACTGAAGCTTTCTTT
TRBV7-2	TRBD1	TRBJ2-1	many	CASSLRGQGLFF	TGTGCCAGCAGCTTAAGGGGACAGGGGCTTTTCTTC
TRBV7-2	NA	TRBJ2-1	many	CASSSRPTSSPYNEQFF	TGTGCCAGCAGCTCACGTCCGACATCGTCCCCCTACAATGAGCAGTTCTTC
TRBV2	NA	TRBJ1-6	few	CASSVRLIFSYNSPLHF	TGTGCCAGCAGTGTCAGACTGATATTCTCCTATAATTCACCCCTCCACTTT
TRBV18	TRBD2	TRBJ2-1	NA	CASSLTGLAGGNEQFF	TGTGCCAGCTCACTAACCGGACTAGCGGGAGGCAATGAGCAGTTCTTC
TRBV23-1	NA	TRBJ2-1	NA	CASSCATDNNEQFF	TGCGCCAGCAGTTGCGCGACTGACAACAATGAGCAGTTCTTC
TRBV18	NA	TRBJ1-2	few	CASSLKSDNYGYTF	TGTGCCAGCTCCCTCAAGTCGGACAACTATGGCTACACCTTC
TRBV29-1	NA	TRBJ2-7	NA	CSGEMNYEQYF	TGCAGCGGTGAGATGAACTACGAGCAGTACTTC
TRBV9	NA	TRBJ2-5	few	CASSVRGKGETQYF	TGTGCCAGCAGCGTTCGAGGAAAGGGGGAGACCCAGTACTTC
TRBV5-1	TRBD1	TRBJ1-2	few	CASSFAEGASNYGYTF	TGCGCCAGCAGCTTCGCGGAGGGGGCAAGTAACTATGGCTACACCTTC
TRBV25-1	NA	TRBJ2-5	NA	CASSEAQGTQETQYF	TGTGCCAGCAGTGAGGCGCAGGGCACTCAAGAGACCCAGTACTTC
TRBV11-1	TRBD1	TRBJ2-6	NA	CASSNSWGRGNSGANVLTF	TGTGCCAGCAGCAATTCATGGGGCAGGGGGAACTCTGGGGCCAACGTCCTGACTTTC
TRBV18	NA	TRBJ2-7	few	CASSPPGAGYEQYF	TGTGCCAGCTCACCACCGGGGGCAGGCTACGAGCAGTACTTC